The present entry profiles one TCR beta chain with its context. This entry comes from a study of early stage breast cancer tumors. The wider study: Most of the 16 invasive tumors were ER+, PR+ and HER2-.

Repertoires were generated with immunoSEQ multiplex PCR, while TCRdb's copy carries only in-frame clones and drops some. This sample yields approximately 39,000 clones, of which 70% to 80% are seen a single time; under 7% belongs to the top ten. The source material was blood. The sequence came from a person in their 60s with breast cancer.

The CDR3 DNA follows: TGTGCCAGTAGTCCAGGACAGGGGGCCTACGAGCAGTACTTC. Protein sequence: CASSPGQGAYEQYF. The chain employs TRBV19 and TRBJ2-7; 10 bases match TRBD1. Germline assignment: CDR1 LNHDA and CDR2 SQIVND (reference sequence). The CDR3 consists of 14 residues. The ends lost 5 bases at V and 2 bases at J; junction bases unmatched: 3.